A single sample is the source of the 14 T cell receptor beta chains below, sequenced in a study of control samples from healthy donors and cancer patients. Sequenced by immunoSEQ multiplex PCR; TCRdb stores in-frame clones only, minus some. The sample shows 150,000 to 200,000 clones, 91% of them seen only once. Sequencing was performed on blood. The receptors were gathered from a woman in her 30s in good health.

The J gene is TRBJ2-5, the V gene TRBV6-2 or TRBV6-3, with a possible D match to TRBD2 (6 bases). V lost 4 bases, J lost 2 bases, and 11 bases lay in between. The length of the CDR3 is 14 residues. The germline V gene encodes CDR1 MNHEY and CDR2 SVGEGT. CDR3 sequence: CASSLSGDQETQYF. Here the CDR3 DNA reads TGTGCCAGCAGTTTATCGGGAGATCAAGAGACCCAGTACTTC.

A single count supports this clone. This sequence joins TRBV28 and TRBJ1-1; TRBD1 matches 7 bases. This CDR3 is built from 13 residues. Germline V gives CDR1 MDHEN, CDR2 SYDVKM. V gave up 5 bases and J gave up 6 bases; unmatched junction bases: 6. The CDR3 here is CASSPPGGAEAFF. The CDR3 coding sequence is TGTGCCAGCAGTCCCCCAGGGGGGGCTGAAGCTTTCTTT. Full variable domain (outside the CDR3, taken from reference TRBV28 and TRBJ1-1): DVKVTQSSRYLVKRTGEKVFLECVQDMDHENMFWYRQDPGLGLRLIYFSYDVKMKEKGDIPEGYSVSREKKERFSLILESASTNQTSMYLCASSPPGGAEAFFGQGTRLTVV.

The chain is built from TRBV6-2 or TRBV6-3 and TRBJ1-5, with a tentative D call TRBD1 (6 bases). Germline CDR1 and CDR2: MNHEY and SVGEGT. The CDR3 consists of 14 residues. Trimming removed 2 bases from V and 7 bases from J, with 12 bases in between. DNA for the CDR3: TGTGCCAGCAGTTACGGGGGGGGCGGGCAGCCCCAGCATTTT. As protein: CASSYGGGGQPQHF.

This clone was counted only a few times. The sample contains more than one DNA sequence encoding this CDR3. CDR3 in amino acids: CASSESGGGTDTQYF. In DNA form, the CDR3 reads TGTGCCAGCAGTGAATCTGGGGGAGGCACAGATACGCAGTATTTT. The rearrangement joins TRBV6-4 to TRBJ2-3; D is tentatively TRBD1 or TRBD2 (5 bases each). CDR1 MRHNA and CDR2 SNTAGT come from the germline V gene. V shed 3 bases and J shed 1 base, with 11 bases lying between them. The CDR3 runs to 15 residues.

The chain has TRBV5-5 and TRBJ1-2; no clear D gene. This CDR3 has 16 residues. The germline gives CDR1 SGHKS, CDR2 YYEKEE (reference sequence). V lost 0 bases to trimming and J lost 0 bases, with 12 bases between them. CDR3 loop: CASSLGSTSTNYGYTF. In DNA form, the CDR3 reads TGTGCCAGCAGCTTGGGCTCGACATCGACTAACTATGGCTACACCTTC.

The chain employs TRBV18 and TRBJ1-1; D uncertain. V shed 6 bases and J shed 1 base, with 6 bases lying between them. The CDR3 sequence is 12 residues long. Germline V lookup: CDR1 KGHSH, CDR2 LQKENI. Here the CDR3 reads CASSRRNTEAFF. In DNA, the CDR3 is TGTGCCAGCTCCCGGCGGAACACTGAAGCTTTCTTT.

The chain uses TRBV2 and TRBJ2-7, with 9 bases that match TRBD1. V lost 6 bases, J lost 3 bases, and 6 bases stayed unmatched. Germline CDR1 SNHLY, CDR2 FYNNEI. The CDR3 is 14 amino acids. DNA for the CDR3: TGTGCCAGCAGGGAGCCGGGACAGGGCTACGAGCAGTACTTC. The encoded protein is CASREPGQGYEQYF. Variable domain in full (rest from reference TRBV2 and TRBJ2-7): EPEVTQTPSHQVTQMGQEVILRCVPISNHLYFYWYRQILGQKVEFLVSFYNNEISEKSEIFDDQFSVERPDGSNFTLKIRSTKLEDSAMYFCASREPGQGYEQYFGPGTRLTVT.

This rearrangement joins TRBV5-4 to TRBJ1-2, with TRBD1 identical over 8 bases. J gave up 4 bases and V 4 bases, and 3 bases lay outside the gene matches. Germline V gene data show CDR1 as SGHNT and CDR2 as YYREEE (reference sequence). The CDR3 runs 13 residues. CDR3 region: CASSIDRGYGYTF. The CDR3 region has the DNA TGTGCCAGCAGCATAGACAGGGGCTATGGCTACACCTTC.

The chain joins TRBV5-5 to TRBJ2-4; TRBD2 might be the D (6 bases). The ends were cut back, 0 bases at V and 2 bases at J, with 18 bases in the middle. Germline V gene sequence: CDR1 SGHKS, CDR2 YYEKEE (reference sequence). The CDR3 runs to 18 residues. The CDR3 here is CASSLGAGSRGTKNIQYF. The CDR3 DNA follows: TGTGCCAGCAGCTTGGGCGCGGGAAGTCGGGGGACCAAAAACATTCAGTACTTC.

The rearrangement links TRBV6-5 to TRBJ1-5; maybe TRBD1 (5 bases). This CDR3 spans 15 amino acids. The V end lost 6 bases, the J end lost 0 bases, and 12 bases lay between the germline ends. Germline lookup yields CDR1 MNHEY and CDR2 SVGAGI. The CDR3 DNA reads as TGTGCCAGCAGGCCCCGGGGGTTTAGCAATCAGCCCCAGCATTTT. Encoded protein: CASRPRGFSNQPQHF.

J is TRBJ1-1 and V is TRBV28, with TRBD1 as a possible D gene (5 bases). Looked up from germline, CDR1 is MDHEN and CDR2 is SYDVKM. The CDR3 has 13 amino acids. Trimming left V 5 bases short and J 1 base short, with 8 bases between. The CDR3 DNA follows: TGTGCCAGCAGTCGGACAAAGAACACTGAAGCTTTCTTT. Protein product: CASSRTKNTEAFF.

This chain connects TRBV10-1 to TRBJ1-1; 8 bases align to TRBD1. Germline values: CDR1 WNHNN, CDR2 SYGVQD (reference sequence). J gave up 1 base and V 7 bases, and 2 bases lay outside the gene matches. This CDR3 spans 13 amino acids. CDR3: CASMGTGNTEAFF. In DNA, the CDR3 is TGCGCCAGCATGGGGACAGGGAACACTGAAGCTTTCTTT.

V gene TRBV7-2 combines with J gene TRBJ2-1; 11 bases agree with TRBD2. Trimming at V came to 0 bases and at J to 14 bases, leaving 3 bases not matched to a gene. The CDR3 has 13 amino acids. CDR1 and CDR2 (germline): SGHTA, FQGNSA. CDR3 DNA sequence: TGTGCCAGCAGCTTAGCGGTTAGCGGGAGGGAGTTCTTC. Amino acid sequence: CASSLAVSGREFF.

This chain connects TRBV7-2 to TRBJ2-7, with a possible D match to TRBD2 (6 bases). CDR3 length: 13 amino acids. Trimming removed 3 bases at V and 1 base at J, with 7 bases between. The germline V gene encodes CDR1 SGHTA and CDR2 FQGNSA. The CDR3, as DNA: TGTGCCAGCAGCTTCGCGGGATCCTACGAGCAGTACTTC. Translation gives CASSFAGSYEQYF.